This T cell receptor (beta chain) appears in the sequencing data of a study of long-term antiretroviral therapy in people with HIV. Version v3.0 of the immunoSEQ assay was performed at survey level. Profiled with immunoSEQ multiplex PCR; TCRdb holds only in-frame clones, not every one. Among some 16,000 clones listed, around 87% were seen once. The germline gives CDR1 GTSNPN, CDR2 SVGIG (reference sequence). Trimming removed 3 bases from V and 4 bases from J; junction bases left unmatched: 13. CDR3 size: 17 residues. V gene TRBV30 combines with J gene TRBJ2-2; the match to TRBD2 covers 8 bases. This specimen consisted of unsorted PBMCs, obtained 0.7 years before starting antiretroviral therapy. This receptor was obtained from a man between 45 and 60 years old with HIV. CDR3 amino acids: CAWSVRRGAESTGELFF. In nucleotides, the CDR3 is TGTGCCTGGAGCGTCAGGCGGGGGGCCGAGAGCACCGGGGAGCTGTTTTTT.